This TCR beta chain comes out of a study of vaccination and CD4 T cells after COVID-19 (dated by TCRdb to between 2021 and 2024). Some background on the complete study: Every convalescent patient had a positive nasal swab PCR test for SARS-CoV-2, with mild disease in nine patients and severe disease in one. Six males and four females were included in the convalescent cohort, with two Hispanic individuals, seven Caucasians, two Asians and one multiracial person represented. Two doses of either the Pfizer-BioNTech BNT162b2 vaccine (n=8) or the Moderna mRNA-1273 vaccine (n=2) were administered to participants. Post-COVID blood samples from convalescent patients were collected a median of around 100 days after diagnosis, with a range of roughly 30 to 170 days. Post-vaccine blood samples were taken a median of around 68 days after the second vaccine dose, with a range of 14 to 241 days. The cultures were stimulated with overlapping spike peptide pools from SARS-CoV-2 and from the common cold coronaviruses HCoV-NL63, HCoV-OC43 and HCoV-229E. As controls, cultures received a CEFX viral epitope pool (the positive control), an HIV-1 Nef peptide pool (the negative control), or no peptide at all. In around nine COVID-19 convalescent patients and a few infection-naive healthy vaccine recipients, the spike-specific CD4+ TCR repertoire before mRNA vaccination was compared with the repertoire after mRNA vaccination.

The library relied on PCR. DNA from cultured CD4+ T cells underwent TCR sequencing with the Oncomine TCR Beta short-read assay at the Johns Hopkins FTIC core. The QIAamp micro DNA kit was used to extract genomic DNA from the cultured CD4+ T cells. Oncomine TCR Beta libraries from cultured CD4+ T cells were pooled with unique dual indexes and sequenced on an Illumina iSeq 100. From the authors' description of their analysis: Non-productive sequences were removed, and CDR3s that did not start with C, did not end with F or W, or were shorter than 7 amino acids were discarded. The MANAFEST web application identified antigen-specific clonotypes by comparing peptide-stimulated wells against reference wells and other culture wells. To be called positive, a clone needed an FDR below 0.05, an odds ratio above 5, and a productive frequency above 0.1% in at least two of three replicate wells. Cross-reactive clonotypes were defined as significantly expanded in both SARS-CoV-2 spike wells and at least one common cold coronavirus spike condition. Levenshtein distances (stringdist) and unrooted phylogenetic trees (ape) in R version 3.6.1 were used to assess CDR3 homology. TCRdb trimmed public reads at Q25 via fastp, called clones via MiXCR and kept in-frame beta chains. One record per CDR3 amino acid sequence lists the most common genes and DNA. The V and J calls follow TCRdb's processing rather than the paper's. For this sample the table gives approximately 19,000 distinct CDR3 sequences, of which roughly 54% were detected only once. The ten top clones hold 5.5% to 7% of the sample.

The treatment or condition tag for this specimen amounts to: approximately 9-day PBMC culture with coronavirus spike peptide pools or control peptides (ViraFEST assay). The ViraFEST assay was used in the study, in which antigen-specific T cells were expanded with peptide pools and expanded clonotypes were subsequently identified by TCR sequencing. The convalescent patients' positive SARS-CoV-2 PCR tests fell between March and December 2020, which was before the Alpha, Beta and Delta variants emerged in the United States. PBMCs were cultured at roughly 1.8 million per well in IMDM supplemented with approximately 5% human AB serum and about 9.6 IU/ml IL-2, with approximately 10 ug/ml peptide pools added. Half of the culture medium was replaced with fresh IL-2-containing medium on days 3 and 7. After less than 12 days of culture, CD4+ T cells were isolated by negative selection using the EasySep CD4+ T cell isolation kit. Ficoll-Paque Plus gradient centrifugation was used to isolate PBMCs from whole blood, and the isolated PBMCs were then either used fresh or cryopreserved at -140C. Culture conditions were generally each tested in triplicate wells.

A remark on this clonotype: Its antigen target is currently unknown. Base-call qualities are not available, and no considerably larger clone is one nucleotide away.

Taken from the germline V gene (reference sequence), the CDR1 and CDR2 loops are DFQATT and SNEGSKA. There are 19 amino acids in the CDR3, from cysteine to phenylalanine inclusive. Only CDR3 DNA remains: 57 bases, in frame from the first base. The junction carries 26 bases between V and J, which are trimmed by 3 bases and 3 bases respectively. Broad study findings and their caveats: Nearly all vaccine-specific clones in convalescent patients (304 of 307) were mono-reactive for SARS-CoV-2 spike rather than cross-reactive with common cold coronaviruses. Only a relatively small number of convalescent patients were included in the study, and early timepoints following natural infection were not analyzed. Among the post-vaccine SARS-CoV-2-reactive clones in convalescent patients, a median 86.3% showed up only after vaccination, which suggests vaccine-specific priming. The median number of SARS-CoV-2-reactive clonotypes rose from about 23 after infection to roughly 38 after vaccination, but the change was not significant.

This TCR came from a human donor who had recovered from COVID-19. Sequenced input: CD4+ T cells from blood, cultured in vitro. The V gene is TRBV20-1 and the J gene is TRBJ1-4; the D segment could be TRBD1, given 5 matching bases. The DNA sequence follows: TGCAGTGCTAGCCCTGATCCGGGACCGAGTAGTGGAGCTAATGAAAAACTGTTTTTT. Its protein reads: CSASPDPGPSSGANEKLFF.